The 18 T cell receptor beta chains reported below all come from one sample, sequenced in a study of cytomegalovirus exposure and HLA in healthy donors. PCR was performed using 60 Vbeta and 13 Jbeta primers. TCRdb's table, derived via immunoSEQ multiplex PCR, lists solely in-frame clones and lacks some. This table has about 190,000 clones, 70% to 80% appearing once. Sequenced sample: PBMCs. Every receptor here comes from a woman in her 50s in good health and CMV-seronegative.

This clone has just one count. This chain's CDR3 is CASSPSPGQGTGNTIYF. For the CDR3, the DNA is TGCGCCAGCAGCCCCTCGCCGGGACAGGGAACTGGAAACACCATATATTTT. This sequence joins TRBV5-1 and TRBJ1-3, with 9 bases identical to TRBD1. CDR1 and CDR2 from the germline V gene are SGHRS and YFSETQ. The junction had 10 bases not matched to a gene; V was cut back by 4 bases and J by 2 bases. The CDR3 totals 17 residues.

V is TRBV19 and J is TRBJ2-1, with 9 bases identical to TRBD1. Trimming took 6 bases from V and 4 from J; bases not matched to a gene: 7. This CDR3 has 15 amino acids. The germline gives CDR1 LNHDA, CDR2 SQIVND (reference sequence). In DNA, the CDR3 is TGTGCCAGTAGGCCGGGACAGGGACTATACAATGAGCAGTTCTTC. As protein: CASRPGQGLYNEQFF.

This clone has only a few counts. This chain uses TRBV2 with TRBJ2-3; the D gene is possibly TRBD1 (6 bases). Germline V gives CDR1 SNHLY, CDR2 FYNNEI. The CDR3 extends over 15 amino acids. The ends were cut back, 5 bases at V and 0 bases at J, with 12 bases in the middle. The CDR3, as DNA: TGTGCCAGCAGTCGACAGGACCTGAGCACAGATACGCAGTATTTT. Amino acid sequence: CASSRQDLSTDTQYF.

The chain couples TRBV7-9 to TRBJ2-7, with D tentatively TRBD1 (6 bases). CDR3 length: 14 residues. CDR1 SEHNR and CDR2 FQNEAQ come from the germline V gene (reference sequence). Trimming took off 5 bases at V and 0 bases at J, with 11 bases between the two ends. CDR3 DNA sequence: TGTGCCAGCAGCCGGGACACGAGCTCCTACGAGCAGTACTTC. Residues: CASSRDTSSYEQYF.

This chain connects TRBV5-1 to TRBJ2-3; 8 nucleotides line up with TRBD2. This CDR3 region has 15 residues. V shed 4 bases, J shed 3 bases, and the junction held 7 bases outside the gene matches. Germline-derived CDR1 and CDR2 are SGHRS and YFSETQ. In DNA form, the CDR3 reads TGCGCCAGCAGCACGGGAGGGGGGCGAACAGATACGCAGTATTTT. Encoded protein: CASSTGGGRTDTQYF.

The rearrangement joins TRBV7-3 to TRBJ1-6; 8 nucleotides line up with TRBD1. With 6 bases clipped from V and 7 bases from J, the junction kept 8 bases outside the gene matches. This CDR3 is built from 15 residues. Per germline, CDR1 SGHTA and CDR2 FQGTGA. The CDR3 is CASSLTGAWNSPLHF. In nucleotides, the CDR3 is TGTGCCAGCAGTCTGACAGGGGCTTGGAATTCACCCCTCCACTTT.

The J gene is TRBJ1-1, the V gene TRBV18; no clear D gene. Trimming stripped 4 bases from V and 4 bases from J, with 10 bases between. Germline CDR1 KGHSH, CDR2 LQKENI. The CDR3 covers 13 residues. CDR3 loop: CASSRQEGTEAFF. The CDR3 DNA sequence: TGTGCCAGCTCACGGCAGGAAGGCACTGAAGCTTTCTTT.

The chain carries TRBV7-2 and TRBJ2-1; the D gene is possibly TRBD1 (6 bases). The germline V gene encodes CDR1 SGHTA and CDR2 FQGNSA. Trimming stripped 1 base from V and 8 bases from J, with 15 bases between. The CDR3 contains 15 residues. The CDR3 DNA is TGTGCCAGCAGCTTAGACCGGACAGCCGCCTATGAGCAGTTCTTC. Translation: CASSLDRTAAYEQFF.

Of note for this clone: The junction departs from the called germline gene at one end, perhaps through a read error. J is TRBJ1-3 and V is TRBV5-4, with 12 nucleotides matching TRBD1. Germline V lookup: CDR1 SGHNT, CDR2 YYREEE (reference sequence). The CDR3 length is 15 residues. The CDR3 DNA sequence: TGTGCCAGCAGCGGGACAGGGGGCTCTGGTAACACCATATATTTT. It yields the protein CASSGTGGSGNTIYF. Variable domain in full (rest from reference TRBV5-4 and TRBJ1-3): ETGVTQSPTHLIKTRGQQVTLRCSSQSGHNTVSWYQQALGQGPQFIFQYYREEENGRGNFPPRFSGLQFPNYSSELNVNALELDDSALYLCASSGTGGSGNTIYFGEGSWLTVV.

The chain couples TRBV27 to TRBJ2-3, with a weak D call TRBD2 (7 bases). Trimming shortened V by 6 bases and J by 4 bases, and 38 bases separated the two germline ends. The CDR3 has 22 residues. Per the germline V gene, CDR1 is MNHEY and CDR2 is SMNVEV (reference sequence). The CDR3 here is CASSLYGGPGGPAGSSADTQYF. Written as DNA, the CDR3 is TGTGCCAGCAGCCTTTATGGGGGCCCAGGTGGGCCAGCGGGAAGTTCAGCAGATACGCAGTATTTT.

Only one count was recorded for this clone. V usage is TRBV5-1 and J usage is TRBJ2-5; tentatively, D is TRBD2 (5 bases). V lost 3 bases, J lost 1 base, and 13 bases lay in between. Germline V gene lookup returns CDR1 SGHRS and CDR2 YFSETQ. The CDR3 runs 15 residues. The CDR3 loop reads CASSSIGVRQETQYF. CDR3 coding DNA: TGCGCCAGCAGCTCGATCGGGGTCCGCCAAGAGACCCAGTACTTC.

V is TRBV9 and J is TRBJ2-7; 13 nucleotides match TRBD2. Germline CDR1 SGDLS, CDR2 YYNGEE. V lost 3 bases to trimming and J lost 3 bases; unmatched junction nucleotides: 0. The CDR3 covers 14 residues. The CDR3 DNA reads as TGTGCCAGCAGCGGGACTAGCGGGGGCTACGAGCAGTACTTC. Translation gives CASSGTSGGYEQYF.

This clone has only one observation. J is TRBJ1-2 and V is TRBV28; D remains unclear. The ends were cut back, 7 bases at V and 4 bases at J, with 16 bases in the middle. The CDR3 is 14 residues long. Looked up from germline, CDR1 is MDHEN and CDR2 is SYDVKM. The CDR3: CASNAPPELYGYTF. CDR3 nucleotides: TGTGCCAGCAACGCCCCCCCGGAGCTCTATGGCTACACCTTC.

In its sample, this clone was seen a few times. J is TRBJ1-4 and V is TRBV5-4; D possibly corresponds to TRBD1 (6 bases). This CDR3 is built from 14 residues. Per the germline V gene, CDR1 is SGHNT and CDR2 is YYREEE (reference sequence). V was trimmed by 3 bases and J by 8 bases, leaving 14 bases between them. CDR3 region: CASSSGQLQEKLFF. In DNA, the CDR3 is TGTGCCAGCAGCTCCGGACAGTTGCAAGAAAAACTGTTTTTT. The complete variable domain, with remaining parts taken from reference TRBV5-4 and TRBJ1-4, reads ETGVTQSPTHLIKTRGQQVTLRCSSQSGHNTVSWYQQALGQGPQFIFQYYREEENGRGNFPPRFSGLQFPNYSSELNVNALELDDSALYLCASSSGQLQEKLFFGSGTQLSVL.

This clone has a handful of counts. This chain links TRBV7-8 with TRBJ2-2; D not resolved. The CDR3 has 14 residues. The germline V gene encodes CDR1 SGHVS and CDR2 FQNEAQ. Trimming left V 5 bases short and J 1 base short, with 8 bases between. The CDR3 region has the DNA TGTGCCAGCAGCGTGGCAGGGAACACCGGGGAGCTGTTTTTT. Translating gives CASSVAGNTGELFF.

As regards this clone: Within the sample, other DNA sequences also encode this same CDR3. This chain links TRBV28 with TRBJ1-2; no clear D. CDR1 and CDR2 from the germline V gene are MDHEN and SYDVKM. The CDR3 has 13 amino acids. V was shortened by 2 bases and J by 2 bases, with 6 bases between the two germline ends. As DNA, the CDR3 is TGTGCCAGCAGTTTAGCCGGGAACTATGGCTACACCTTC. This encodes CASSLAGNYGYTF.

This clone occurred a few times. This chain uses TRBV6-6 with TRBJ2-1, with 7 bases that match TRBD2. CDR3 length: 14 amino acids. Germline-derived CDR1 and CDR2 are MNHNY and SVGAGI (reference sequence). V dropped 5 bases and J dropped 4; count of bases not matched to a gene: 5. The CDR3 sequence: CASSLQGGYNEQFF. CDR3 in DNA: TGTGCCAGCAGTCTTCAGGGAGGGTACAATGAGCAGTTCTTC.

The genes are TRBV9 and TRBJ1-2; TRBD1 agrees at 9 bases. The CDR3 contains 15 residues. Germline CDR1 and CDR2: SGDLS and YYNGEE. V gave up 5 bases and J gave up 8 bases; unmatched junction bases: 13. The DNA for the CDR3 is TGTGCCAGCAGGGCGGCCGGGACAGGGTCTTTGGGCTACACCTTC. It specifies CASRAAGTGSLGYTF. Looking up the rest from reference TRBV9 and TRBJ1-2 gives the full variable domain: DSGVTQTPKHLITATGQRVTLRCSPRSGDLSVYWYQQSLDQGLQFLIQYYNGEERAKGNILERFSAQQFPDLHSELNLSSLELGDSALYFCASRAAGTGSLGYTFGSGTRLTVV.